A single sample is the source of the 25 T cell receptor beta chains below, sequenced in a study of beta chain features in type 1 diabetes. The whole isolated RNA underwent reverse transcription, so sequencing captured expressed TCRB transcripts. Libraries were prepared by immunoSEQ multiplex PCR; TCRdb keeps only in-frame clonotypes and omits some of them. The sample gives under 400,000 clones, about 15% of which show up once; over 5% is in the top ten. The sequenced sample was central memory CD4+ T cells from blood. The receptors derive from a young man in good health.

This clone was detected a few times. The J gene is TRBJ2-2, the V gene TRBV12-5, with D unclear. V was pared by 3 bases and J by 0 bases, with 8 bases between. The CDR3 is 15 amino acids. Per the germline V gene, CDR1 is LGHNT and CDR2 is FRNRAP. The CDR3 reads CASGLTHANTGELFF. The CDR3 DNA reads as TGTGCTAGTGGTTTAACCCATGCGAACACCGGGGAGCTGTTTTTT.

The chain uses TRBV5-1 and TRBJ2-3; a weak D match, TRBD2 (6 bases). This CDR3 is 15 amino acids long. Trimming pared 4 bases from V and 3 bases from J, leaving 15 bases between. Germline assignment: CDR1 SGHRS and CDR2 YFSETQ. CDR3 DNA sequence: TGCGCCAGCAGCGAGGAGGAGGGTGTGACAGATACGCAGTATTTT. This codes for CASSEEEGVTDTQYF. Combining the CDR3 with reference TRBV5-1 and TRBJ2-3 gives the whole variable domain KAGVTQTPRYLIKTRGQQVTLSCSPISGHRSVSWYQQTPGQGLQFLFEYFSETQRNKGNFPGRFSGRQFSNSRSEMNVSTLELGDSALYLCASSEEEGVTDTQYFGPGTRLTVL.

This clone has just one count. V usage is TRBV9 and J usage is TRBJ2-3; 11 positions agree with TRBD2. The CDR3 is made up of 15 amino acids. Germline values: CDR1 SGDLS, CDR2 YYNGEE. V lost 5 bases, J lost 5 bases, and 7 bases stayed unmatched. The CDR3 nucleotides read TGTGCCAGCAGTAGCGGGGGGGCCTTGAGAGATACGCAGTATTTT. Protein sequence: CASSSGGALRDTQYF.

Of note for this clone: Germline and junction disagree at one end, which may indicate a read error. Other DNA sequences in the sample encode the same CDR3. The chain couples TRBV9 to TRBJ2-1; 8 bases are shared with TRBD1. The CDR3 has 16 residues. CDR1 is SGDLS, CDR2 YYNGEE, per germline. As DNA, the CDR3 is TGTGCCAGTAGCGCCTCGACAGGGGCCTCCTACAATGAGCAGTTCTTC. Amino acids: CASSASTGASYNEQFF.

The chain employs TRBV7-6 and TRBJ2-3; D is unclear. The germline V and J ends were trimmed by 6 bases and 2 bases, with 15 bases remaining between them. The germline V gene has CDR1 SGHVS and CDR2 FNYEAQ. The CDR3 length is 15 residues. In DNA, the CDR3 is TGTGCCAGCAGTGAAGTGGCGTTACCCACAGATACGCAGTATTTT. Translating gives CASSEVALPTDTQYF.

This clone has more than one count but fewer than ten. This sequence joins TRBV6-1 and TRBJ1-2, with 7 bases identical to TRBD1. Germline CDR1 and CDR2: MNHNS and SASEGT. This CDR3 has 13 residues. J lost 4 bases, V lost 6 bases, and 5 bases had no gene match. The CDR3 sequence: CASREGATYGYTF. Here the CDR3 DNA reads TGTGCCAGCAGGGAGGGGGCGACCTATGGCTACACCTTC.

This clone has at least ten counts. The CDR3 loop is CASSQAMGGLEKLFF. The CDR3 DNA is TGTGCCAGCAGCCAAGCCATGGGTGGGCTTGAAAAACTGTTTTTT. The chain links TRBV14 to TRBJ1-4; D remains ambiguous. Per germline, CDR1 SGHDN and CDR2 FVKESK. Between the trimmed V and J ends, which lost 1 base and 7 bases, there was a span of 13 bases. The CDR3 contains 15 residues.

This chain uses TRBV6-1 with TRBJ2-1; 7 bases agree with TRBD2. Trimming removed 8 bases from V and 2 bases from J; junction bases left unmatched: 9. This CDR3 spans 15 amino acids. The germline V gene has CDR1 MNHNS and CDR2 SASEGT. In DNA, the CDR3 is TGTGCCAGCCGAATCGGCGGGGGAACCTACAATGAGCAGTTCTTC. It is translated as CASRIGGGTYNEQFF.

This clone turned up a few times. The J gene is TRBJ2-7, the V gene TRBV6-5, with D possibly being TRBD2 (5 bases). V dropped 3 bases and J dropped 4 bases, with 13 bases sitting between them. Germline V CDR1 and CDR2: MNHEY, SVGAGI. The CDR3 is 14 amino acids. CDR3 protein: CASSYPTRGYEQYV. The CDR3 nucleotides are TGTGCCAGCAGTTATCCGACCCGGGGTTACGAGCAGTACGTC.

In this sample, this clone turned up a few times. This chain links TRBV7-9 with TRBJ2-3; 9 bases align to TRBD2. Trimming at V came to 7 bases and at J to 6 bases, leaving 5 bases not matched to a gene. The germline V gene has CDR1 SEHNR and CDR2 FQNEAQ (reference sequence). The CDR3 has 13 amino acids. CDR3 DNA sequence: TGTGCCAGCACGAGCGGGGGGTTGGATACGCAGTATTTT. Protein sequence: CASTSGGLDTQYF.

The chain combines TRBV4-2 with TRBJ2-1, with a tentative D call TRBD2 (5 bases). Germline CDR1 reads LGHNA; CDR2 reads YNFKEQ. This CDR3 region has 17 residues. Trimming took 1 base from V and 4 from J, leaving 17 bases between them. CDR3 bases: TGTGCCAGCAGCCAAGGCGACACGGGATCACGATACAATGAGCAGTTCTTC. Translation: CASSQGDTGSRYNEQFF.

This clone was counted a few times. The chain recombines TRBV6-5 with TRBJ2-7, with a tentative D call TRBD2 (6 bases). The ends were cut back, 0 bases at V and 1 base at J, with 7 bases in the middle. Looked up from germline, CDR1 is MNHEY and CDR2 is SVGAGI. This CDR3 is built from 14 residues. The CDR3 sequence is CASSYSGGSYEQYF. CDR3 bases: TGTGCCAGCAGTTACTCTGGGGGGTCCTACGAGCAGTACTTC.

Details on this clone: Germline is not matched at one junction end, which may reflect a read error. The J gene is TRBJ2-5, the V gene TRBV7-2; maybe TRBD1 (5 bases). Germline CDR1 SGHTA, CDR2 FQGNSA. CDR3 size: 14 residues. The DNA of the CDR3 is TGCGCCAGCAGCCAAAACGACAGACAAGAGACCCAGTACTTC. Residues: CASSQNDRQETQYF. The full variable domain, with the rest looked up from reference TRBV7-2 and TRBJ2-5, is GAGVSQSPSNKVTEKGKDVELRCDPISGHTALYWYRQSLGQGLEFLIYFQGNSAPDKSGLPSDRFSAERTGGSVSTLTIQRTQQEDSAVYLCASSQNDRQETQYFGPGTRLLVL.

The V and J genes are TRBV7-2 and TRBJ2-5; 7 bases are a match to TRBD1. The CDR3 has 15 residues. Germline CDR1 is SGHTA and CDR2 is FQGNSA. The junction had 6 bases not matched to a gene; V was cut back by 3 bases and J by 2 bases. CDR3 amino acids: CASSFAGTAQETQYF. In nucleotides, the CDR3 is TGTGCCAGCAGCTTTGCCGGGACAGCTCAAGAGACCCAGTACTTC.

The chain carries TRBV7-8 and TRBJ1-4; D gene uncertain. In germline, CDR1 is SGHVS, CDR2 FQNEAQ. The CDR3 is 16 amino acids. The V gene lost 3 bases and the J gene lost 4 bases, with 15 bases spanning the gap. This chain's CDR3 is CASSFFMKEVNEKLFF. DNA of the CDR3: TGTGCCAGCAGCTTTTTCATGAAGGAAGTTAATGAAAAACTGTTTTTT.

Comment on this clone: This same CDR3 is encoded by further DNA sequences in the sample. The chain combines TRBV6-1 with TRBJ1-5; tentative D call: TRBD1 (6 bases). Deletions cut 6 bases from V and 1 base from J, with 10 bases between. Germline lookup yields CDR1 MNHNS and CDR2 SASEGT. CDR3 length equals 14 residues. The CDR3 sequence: CASSPGTSNQPQHF. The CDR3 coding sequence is TGTGCCAGCAGCCCCGGGACAAGCAATCAGCCCCAGCATTTT.

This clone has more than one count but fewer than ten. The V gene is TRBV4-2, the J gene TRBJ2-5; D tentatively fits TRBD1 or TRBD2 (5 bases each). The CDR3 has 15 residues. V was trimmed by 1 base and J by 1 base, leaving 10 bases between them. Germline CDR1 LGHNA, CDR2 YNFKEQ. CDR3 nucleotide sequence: TGTGCCAGCAGCCAAGTCCCGGGGCCCCAAGAGACCCAGTACTTC. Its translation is CASSQVPGPQETQYF.

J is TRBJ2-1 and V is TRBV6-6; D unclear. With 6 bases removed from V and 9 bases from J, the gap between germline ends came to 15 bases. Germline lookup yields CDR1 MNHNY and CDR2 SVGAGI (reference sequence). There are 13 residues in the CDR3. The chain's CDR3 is CASSPSHSGEQFF. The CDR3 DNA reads TGTGCCAGCAGCCCCTCTCATTCGGGTGAGCAGTTCTTC.

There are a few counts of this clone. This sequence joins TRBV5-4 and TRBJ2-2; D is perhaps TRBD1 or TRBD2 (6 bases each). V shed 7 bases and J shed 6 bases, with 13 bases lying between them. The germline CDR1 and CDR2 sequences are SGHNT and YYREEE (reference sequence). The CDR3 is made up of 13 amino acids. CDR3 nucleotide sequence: TGTGCCAGCGGTTTGGGGGGCCCCGGGGAGCTGTTTTTT. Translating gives CASGLGGPGELFF.

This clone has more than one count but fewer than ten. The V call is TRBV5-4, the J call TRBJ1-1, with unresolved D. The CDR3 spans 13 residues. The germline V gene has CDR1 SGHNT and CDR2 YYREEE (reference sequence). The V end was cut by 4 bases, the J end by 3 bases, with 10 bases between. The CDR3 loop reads CASSKYGDTEAFF. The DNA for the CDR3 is TGTGCCAGCAGCAAATACGGGGACACTGAAGCTTTCTTT.

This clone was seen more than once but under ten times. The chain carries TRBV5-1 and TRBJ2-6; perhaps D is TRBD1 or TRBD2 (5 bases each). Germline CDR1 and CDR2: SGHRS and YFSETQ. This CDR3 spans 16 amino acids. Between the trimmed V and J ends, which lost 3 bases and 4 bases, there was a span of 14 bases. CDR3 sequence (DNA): TGCGCCAGCAGCTGGGACCGGGGCGCCGGGGCCAACGTCCTGACTTTC. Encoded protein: CASSWDRGAGANVLTF.

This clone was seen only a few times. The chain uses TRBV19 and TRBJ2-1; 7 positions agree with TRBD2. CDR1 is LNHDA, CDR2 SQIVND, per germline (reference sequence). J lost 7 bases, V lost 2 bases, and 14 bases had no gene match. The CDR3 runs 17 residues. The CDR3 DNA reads TGTGCCAGTAGTATAATGCTCAGCGGTGGGAGGGCAAATGAGCAGTTCTTC. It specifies CASSIMLSGGRANEQFF.

Written as DNA, the CDR3 is TGTGCCAGCAGCGCTGACCTGGGGGTTACTGAAGCTTTCTTT. It codes for CASSADLGVTEAFF. This chain joins TRBV7-8 and TRBJ1-1; a possible D gene is TRBD1 (5 bases). The CDR3 is 14 amino acids. Germline lookup yields CDR1 SGHVS and CDR2 FQNEAQ. V dropped 5 bases and J dropped 5 bases, with 15 bases sitting between them.

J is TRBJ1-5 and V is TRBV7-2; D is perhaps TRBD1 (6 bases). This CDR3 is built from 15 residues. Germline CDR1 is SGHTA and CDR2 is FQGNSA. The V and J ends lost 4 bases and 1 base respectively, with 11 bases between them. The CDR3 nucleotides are TGTGCCAGCAGCTCCGCAACAGGGAGCAATCAGCCCCAGCATTTT. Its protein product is CASSSATGSNQPQHF.

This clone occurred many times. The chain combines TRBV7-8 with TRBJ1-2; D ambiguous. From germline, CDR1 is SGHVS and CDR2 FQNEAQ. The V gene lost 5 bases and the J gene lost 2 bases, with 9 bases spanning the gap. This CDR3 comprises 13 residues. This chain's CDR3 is CASSPTENYGYTF. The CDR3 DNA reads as TGTGCCAGCAGCCCGACCGAGAACTATGGCTACACCTTC. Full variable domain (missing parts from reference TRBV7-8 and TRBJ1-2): GAGVSQSPRYKVAKRGQDVALRCDPISGHVSLFWYQQALGQGPEFLTYFQNEAQLDKSGLPSDRFFAERPEGSVSTLKIQRTQQEDSAVYLCASSPTENYGYTFGSGTRLTVV.